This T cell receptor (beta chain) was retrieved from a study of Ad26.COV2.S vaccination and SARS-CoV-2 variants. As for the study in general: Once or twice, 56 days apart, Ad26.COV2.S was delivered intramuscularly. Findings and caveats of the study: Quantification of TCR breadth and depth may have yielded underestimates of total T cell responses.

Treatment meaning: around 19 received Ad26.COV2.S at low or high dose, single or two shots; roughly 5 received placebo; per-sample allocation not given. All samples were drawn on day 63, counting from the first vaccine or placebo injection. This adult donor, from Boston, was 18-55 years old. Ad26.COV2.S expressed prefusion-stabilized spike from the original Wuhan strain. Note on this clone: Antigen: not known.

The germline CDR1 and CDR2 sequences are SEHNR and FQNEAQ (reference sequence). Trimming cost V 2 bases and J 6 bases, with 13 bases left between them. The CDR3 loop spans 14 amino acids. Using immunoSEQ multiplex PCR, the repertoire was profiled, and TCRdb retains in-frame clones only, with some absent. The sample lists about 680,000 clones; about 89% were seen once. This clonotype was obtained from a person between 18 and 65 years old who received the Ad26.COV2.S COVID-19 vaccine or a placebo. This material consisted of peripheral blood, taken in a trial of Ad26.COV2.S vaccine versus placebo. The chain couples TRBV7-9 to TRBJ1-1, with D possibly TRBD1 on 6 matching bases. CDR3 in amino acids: CASSLKAEGAEAFF. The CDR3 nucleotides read TGTGCCAGCAGCTTAAAGGCCGAGGGGGCTGAAGCTTTCTTT. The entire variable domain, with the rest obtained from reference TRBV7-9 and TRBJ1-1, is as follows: DTGVSQNPRHKITKRGQNVTFRCDPISEHNRLYWYRQTLGQGPEFLTYFQNEAQLEKSRLLSDRFSAERPKGSFSTLEIQRTEQGDSAMYLCASSLKAEGAEAFFGQGTRLTVV.